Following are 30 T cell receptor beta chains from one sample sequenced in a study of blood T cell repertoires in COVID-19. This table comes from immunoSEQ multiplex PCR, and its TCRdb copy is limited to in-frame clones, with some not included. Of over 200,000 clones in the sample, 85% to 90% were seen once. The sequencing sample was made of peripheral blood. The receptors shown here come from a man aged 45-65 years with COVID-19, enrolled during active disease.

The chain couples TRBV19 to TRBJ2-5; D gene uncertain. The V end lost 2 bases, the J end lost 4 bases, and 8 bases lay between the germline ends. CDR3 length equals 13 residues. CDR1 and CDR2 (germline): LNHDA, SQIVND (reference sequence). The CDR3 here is CASSIISRETQYF. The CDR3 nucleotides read TGTGCCAGTAGTATAATTAGTAGAGAGACCCAGTACTTC.

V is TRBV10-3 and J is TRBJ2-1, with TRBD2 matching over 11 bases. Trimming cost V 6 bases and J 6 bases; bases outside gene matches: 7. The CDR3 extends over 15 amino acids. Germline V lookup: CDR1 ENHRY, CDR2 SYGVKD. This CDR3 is CAISPSGGPFNEQFF. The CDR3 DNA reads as TGTGCCATCAGCCCTAGCGGGGGGCCCTTCAATGAGCAGTTCTTC.

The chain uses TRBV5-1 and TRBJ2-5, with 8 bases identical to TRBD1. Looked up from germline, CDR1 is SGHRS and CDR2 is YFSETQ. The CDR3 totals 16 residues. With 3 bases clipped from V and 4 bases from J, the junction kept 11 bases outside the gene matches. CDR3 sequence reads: CASSSGTGGLRETQYF. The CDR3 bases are TGCGCCAGCAGCTCCGGGACAGGTGGGCTGCGAGAGACCCAGTACTTC.

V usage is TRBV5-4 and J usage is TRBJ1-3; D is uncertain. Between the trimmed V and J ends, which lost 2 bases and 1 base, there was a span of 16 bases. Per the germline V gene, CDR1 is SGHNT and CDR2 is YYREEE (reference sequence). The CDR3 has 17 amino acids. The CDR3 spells CASSFRGGLSSGNTIYF. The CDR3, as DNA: TGTGCCAGCAGCTTCCGTGGAGGGCTATCTTCTGGAAACACCATATATTTT.

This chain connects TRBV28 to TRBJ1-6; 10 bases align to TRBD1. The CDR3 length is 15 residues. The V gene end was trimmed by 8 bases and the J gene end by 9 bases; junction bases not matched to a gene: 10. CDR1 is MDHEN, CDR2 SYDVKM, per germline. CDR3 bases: TGTGCCAGCTTGCCGCCGGGACAGGGGACTTCACCCCTCCACTTT. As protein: CASLPPGQGTSPLHF.

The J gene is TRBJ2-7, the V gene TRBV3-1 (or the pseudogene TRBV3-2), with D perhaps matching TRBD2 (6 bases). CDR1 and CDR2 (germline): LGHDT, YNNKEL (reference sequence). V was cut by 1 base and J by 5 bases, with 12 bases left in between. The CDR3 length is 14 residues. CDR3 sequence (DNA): TGTGCCAGCAGCCAAGGGGGAGGTAGGCACGAGCAGTACTTC. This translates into CASSQGGGRHEQYF.

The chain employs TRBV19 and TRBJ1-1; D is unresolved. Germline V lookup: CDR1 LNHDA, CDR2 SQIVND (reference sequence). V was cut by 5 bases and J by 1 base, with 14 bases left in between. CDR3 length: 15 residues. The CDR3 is CASSLSTSPNTEAFF. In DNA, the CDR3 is TGTGCCAGTAGTTTATCGACTTCCCCGAACACTGAAGCTTTCTTT.

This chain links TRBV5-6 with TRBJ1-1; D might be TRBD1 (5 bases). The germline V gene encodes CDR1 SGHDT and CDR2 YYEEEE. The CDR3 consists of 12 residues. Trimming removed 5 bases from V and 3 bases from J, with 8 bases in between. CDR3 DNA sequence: TGTGCCAGCAGTTGGGGGGACACTGAAGCTTTCTTT. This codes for CASSWGDTEAFF.

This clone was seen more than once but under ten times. The CDR3 is CASSIGWGRIYEQYF. The CDR3 nucleotides are TGTGCCAGTAGTATAGGCTGGGGCAGAATCTACGAGCAGTACTTC. The rearrangement links TRBV19 to TRBJ2-7, with D possibly TRBD1 on 5 matching bases. Germline-derived CDR1 and CDR2 are LNHDA and SQIVND (reference sequence). The CDR3 spans 15 residues. Trimming pared 1 base from V and 3 bases from J, leaving 13 bases between. Complete variable domain (other parts from reference TRBV19 and TRBJ2-7): DGGITQSPKYLFRKEGQNVTLSCEQNLNHDAMYWYRQDPGQGLRLIYYSQIVNDFQKGDIAEGYSVSREKKESFPLTVTSAQKNPTAFYLCASSIGWGRIYEQYFGPGTRLTVT.

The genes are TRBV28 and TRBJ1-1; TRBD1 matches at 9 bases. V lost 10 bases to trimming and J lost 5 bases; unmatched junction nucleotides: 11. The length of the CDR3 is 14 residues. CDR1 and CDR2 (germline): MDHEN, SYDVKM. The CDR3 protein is CAIKRTGAMTEAFF. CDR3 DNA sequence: TGTGCCATCAAACGGACAGGGGCTATGACTGAAGCTTTCTTT.

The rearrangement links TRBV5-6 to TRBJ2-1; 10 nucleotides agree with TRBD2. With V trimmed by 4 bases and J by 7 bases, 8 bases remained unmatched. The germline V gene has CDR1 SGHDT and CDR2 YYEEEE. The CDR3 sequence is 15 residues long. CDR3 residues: CASSRRLAGPNEQFF. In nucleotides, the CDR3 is TGTGCCAGCAGCCGCCGACTAGCGGGCCCTAATGAGCAGTTCTTC.

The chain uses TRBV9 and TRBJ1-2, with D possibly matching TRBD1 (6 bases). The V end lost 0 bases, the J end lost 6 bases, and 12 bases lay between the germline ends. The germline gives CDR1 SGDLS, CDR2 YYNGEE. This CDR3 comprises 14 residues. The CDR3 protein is CASSVEPGDHGYTF. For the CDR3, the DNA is TGTGCCAGCAGCGTAGAGCCAGGGGATCATGGCTACACCTTC.

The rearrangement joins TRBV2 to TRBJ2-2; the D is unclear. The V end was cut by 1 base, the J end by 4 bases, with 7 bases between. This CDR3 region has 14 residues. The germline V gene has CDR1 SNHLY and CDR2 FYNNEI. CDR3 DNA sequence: TGTGCCAGCAGTGAAGGGCTTCTCACCGGGGAGCTGTTTTTT. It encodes CASSEGLLTGELFF.

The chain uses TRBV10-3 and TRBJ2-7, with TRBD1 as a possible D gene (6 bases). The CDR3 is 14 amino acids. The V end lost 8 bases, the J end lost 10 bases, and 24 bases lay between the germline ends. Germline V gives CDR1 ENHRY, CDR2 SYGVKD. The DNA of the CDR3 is TGTGCCATCGGGGAACAGGGACCGCTGGTCGGCCAGTACTTC. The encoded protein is CAIGEQGPLVGQYF.

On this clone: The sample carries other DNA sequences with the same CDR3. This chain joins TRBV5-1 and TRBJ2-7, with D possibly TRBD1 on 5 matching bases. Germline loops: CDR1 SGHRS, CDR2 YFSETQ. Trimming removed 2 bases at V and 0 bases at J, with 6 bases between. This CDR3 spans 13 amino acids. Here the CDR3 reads CASSFQGSYEQYF. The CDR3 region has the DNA TGCGCCAGCAGCTTTCAGGGCTCCTACGAGCAGTACTTC.

The CDR3 region is CASTKQGGNYGYTF. CDR3 sequence (DNA): TGTGCCAGCACCAAACAGGGGGGGAACTATGGCTACACCTTC. The genes are TRBV6-5 and TRBJ1-2; the match to TRBD1 covers 8 bases. The CDR3 runs to 14 residues. Germline V gene data show CDR1 as MNHEY and CDR2 as SVGAGI. The trim removed 7 bases at V and 2 bases at J, leaving 6 bases unmatched.

The CDR3 is CASSHAEGVGQYF. In DNA, the CDR3 is TGTGCCAGCAGCCACGCCGAAGGGGTCGGTCAGTACTTC. This sequence joins TRBV7-9 and TRBJ2-4; D may be TRBD1 (5 bases). Germline V CDR1 and CDR2: SEHNR, FQNEAQ (reference sequence). The CDR3 is 13 residues long. Trimming shortened V by 5 bases and J by 12 bases, and 17 bases separated the two germline ends.

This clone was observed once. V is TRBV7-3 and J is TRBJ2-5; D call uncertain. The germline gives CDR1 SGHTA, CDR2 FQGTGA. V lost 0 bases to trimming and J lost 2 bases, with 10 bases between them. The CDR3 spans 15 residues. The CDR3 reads CASSLTGAEQETQYF. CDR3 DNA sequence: TGTGCCAGCAGCTTAACAGGTGCGGAACAAGAGACCCAGTACTTC.

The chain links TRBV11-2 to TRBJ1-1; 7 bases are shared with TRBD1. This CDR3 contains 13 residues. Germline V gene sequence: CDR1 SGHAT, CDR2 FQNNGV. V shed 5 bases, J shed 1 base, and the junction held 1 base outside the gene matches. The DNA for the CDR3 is TGTGCCAGCAGCCGGGACAGGAACACTGAAGCTTTCTTT. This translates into CASSRDRNTEAFF.

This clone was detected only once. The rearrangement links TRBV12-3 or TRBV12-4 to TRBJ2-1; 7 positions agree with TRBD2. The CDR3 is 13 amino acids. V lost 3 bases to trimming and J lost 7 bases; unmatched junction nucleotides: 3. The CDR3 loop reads CASSLDGGNEQFF. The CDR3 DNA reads TGTGCCAGCAGTTTGGACGGGGGGAATGAGCAGTTCTTC.

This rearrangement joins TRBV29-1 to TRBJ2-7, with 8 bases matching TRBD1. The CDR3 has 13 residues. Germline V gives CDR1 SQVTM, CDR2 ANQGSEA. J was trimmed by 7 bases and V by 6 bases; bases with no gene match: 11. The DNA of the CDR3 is TGCAGCGTACTCCAGGGGGCCTCGAGTGAGCAGTACTTC. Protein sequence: CSVLQGASSEQYF.

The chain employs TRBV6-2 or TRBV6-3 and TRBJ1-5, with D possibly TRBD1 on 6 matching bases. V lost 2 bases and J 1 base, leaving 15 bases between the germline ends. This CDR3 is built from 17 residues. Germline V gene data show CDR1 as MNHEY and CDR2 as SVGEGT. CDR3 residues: CASSYPRGGSSNQPQHF. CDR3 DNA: TGTGCCAGCAGTTACCCGCGGGGGGGCTCGAGCAATCAGCCCCAGCATTTT.

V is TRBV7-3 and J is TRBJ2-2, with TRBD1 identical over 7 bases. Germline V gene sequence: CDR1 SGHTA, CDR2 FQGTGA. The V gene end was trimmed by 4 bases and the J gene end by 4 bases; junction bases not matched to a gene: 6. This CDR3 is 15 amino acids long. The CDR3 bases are TGTGCCAGCAGCTCCAGACAGGGACCCACCGGGGAGCTGTTTTTT. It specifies CASSSRQGPTGELFF.

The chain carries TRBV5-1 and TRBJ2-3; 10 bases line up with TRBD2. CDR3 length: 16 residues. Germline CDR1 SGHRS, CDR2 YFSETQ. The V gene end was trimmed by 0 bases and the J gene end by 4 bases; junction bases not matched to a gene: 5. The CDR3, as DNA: TGCGCCAGCAGCTTGGGACTAGCGGGTGTTTCAGATACGCAGTATTTT. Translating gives CASSLGLAGVSDTQYF. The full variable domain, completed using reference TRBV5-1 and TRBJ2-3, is KAGVTQTPRYLIKTRGQQVTLSCSPISGHRSVSWYQQTPGQGLQFLFEYFSETQRNKGNFPGRFSGRQFSNSRSEMNVSTLELGDSALYLCASSLGLAGVSDTQYFGPGTRLTVL.

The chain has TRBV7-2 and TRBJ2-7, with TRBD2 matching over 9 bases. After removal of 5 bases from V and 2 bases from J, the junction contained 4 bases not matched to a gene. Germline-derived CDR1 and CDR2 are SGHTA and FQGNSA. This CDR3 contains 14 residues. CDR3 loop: CASSASGGPYEQYF. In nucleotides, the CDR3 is TGTGCCAGCAGCGCCAGCGGGGGGCCCTACGAGCAGTACTTC.

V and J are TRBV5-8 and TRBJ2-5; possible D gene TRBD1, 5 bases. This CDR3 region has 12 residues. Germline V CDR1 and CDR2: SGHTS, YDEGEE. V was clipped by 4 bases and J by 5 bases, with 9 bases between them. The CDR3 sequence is CASSGSGETQYF. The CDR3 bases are TGTGCCAGCAGCGGATCAGGGGAGACCCAGTACTTC.

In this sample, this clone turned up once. Here the CDR3 reads CAWSKPGLSSYEQYF. The CDR3 DNA reads as TGTGCCTGGAGTAAACCGGGACTTAGCTCCTACGAGCAGTACTTC. V gene TRBV30 combines with J gene TRBJ2-7; D perhaps matches TRBD2 (6 bases). This CDR3 has 15 amino acids. V was clipped by 2 bases and J by 0 bases, with 14 bases between them. Germline CDR1 reads GTSNPN; CDR2 reads SVGIG (reference sequence).

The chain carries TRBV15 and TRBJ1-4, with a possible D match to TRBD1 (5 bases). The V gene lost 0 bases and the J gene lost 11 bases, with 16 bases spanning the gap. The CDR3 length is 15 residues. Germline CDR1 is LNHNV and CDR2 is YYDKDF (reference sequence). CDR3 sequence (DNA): TGTGCCACCAGCAGAGAGGGCAGGGTATTGGGGAAACTGTTTTTT. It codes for CATSREGRVLGKLFF. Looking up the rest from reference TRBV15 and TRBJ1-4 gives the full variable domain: DAMVIQNPRYQVTQFGKPVTLSCSQTLNHNVMYWYQQKSSQAPKLLFHYYDKDFNNEADTPDNFQSRRPNTSFCFLDIRSPGLGDTAMYLCATSREGRVLGKLFFGSGTQLSVL.

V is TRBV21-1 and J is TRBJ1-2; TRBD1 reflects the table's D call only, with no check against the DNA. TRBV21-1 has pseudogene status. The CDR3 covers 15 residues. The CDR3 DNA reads TGTGCCAACCAACACCGCCGACAGGGGGCGCGCGGCTACACCTTC. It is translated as CANQHRRQGARGYTF.

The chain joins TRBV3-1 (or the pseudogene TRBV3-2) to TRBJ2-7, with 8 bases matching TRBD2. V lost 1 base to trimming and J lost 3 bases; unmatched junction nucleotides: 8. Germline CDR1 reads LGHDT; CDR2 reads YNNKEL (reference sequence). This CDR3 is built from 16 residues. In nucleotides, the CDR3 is TGTGCCAGCAGCCAAGCGGGAGGGAGAGAAGGCTACGAGCAGTACTTC. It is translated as CASSQAGGREGYEQYF.